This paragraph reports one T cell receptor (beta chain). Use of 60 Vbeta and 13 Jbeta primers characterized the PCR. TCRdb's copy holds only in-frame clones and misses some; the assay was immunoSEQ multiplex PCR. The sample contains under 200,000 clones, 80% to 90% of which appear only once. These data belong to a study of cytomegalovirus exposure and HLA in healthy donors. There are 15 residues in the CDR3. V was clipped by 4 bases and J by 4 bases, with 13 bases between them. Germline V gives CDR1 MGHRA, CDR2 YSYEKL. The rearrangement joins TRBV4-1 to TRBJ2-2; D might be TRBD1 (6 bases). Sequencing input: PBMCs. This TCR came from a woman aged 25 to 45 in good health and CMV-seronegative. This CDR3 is CASSPQGFITGELFF. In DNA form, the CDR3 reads TGCGCCAGCAGCCCACAGGGTTTTATCACCGGGGAGCTGTTTTTT.